The 16 T cell receptor beta chains below were found in one sample sequenced in a study of blood T cell repertoires in COVID-19. Sequencing used immunoSEQ multiplex PCR; TCRdb keeps in-frame clones, though not all of them. The repertoire has 50,000 or so clones, 83% of them found once; the top ten carry 16%. Sequenced material: peripheral blood. Receptor source: a man in his forties with acute or convalescent COVID-19.

V usage is TRBV5-5 and J usage is TRBJ1-2; TRBD1 agrees at 11 bases. CDR1 SGHKS and CDR2 YYEKEE come from the germline V gene (reference sequence). CDR3 length equals 17 residues. The trim removed 4 bases at V and 0 bases at J, leaving 8 bases unmatched. In DNA, the CDR3 is TGTGCCAGCAGCCGGGGACAGGGGGAGGTTTCTAACTATGGCTACACCTTC. Protein sequence: CASSRGQGEVSNYGYTF.

The rearrangement links TRBV19 to TRBJ1-1, with D perhaps TRBD1 (6 bases). Germline CDR1 LNHDA, CDR2 SQIVND (reference sequence). The CDR3 has 13 residues. Trimming pared 7 bases from V and 2 bases from J, leaving 11 bases between. Written as DNA, the CDR3 is TGTGCCAGTACAAGACAGGAAAACACTGAAGCTTTCTTT. Amino acid sequence: CASTRQENTEAFF.

CDR3 bases: TGTGCCTGGAGTCCACTCGGGGGGGTCTCCTACGAGCAGTACTTC. This translates into CAWSPLGGVSYEQYF. The V call is TRBV30, the J call TRBJ2-7; 8 bases are a match to TRBD2. The CDR3 is made up of 15 amino acids. The trim removed 2 bases at V and 0 bases at J, leaving 6 bases unmatched. CDR1 is GTSNPN and CDR2 is SVGIG in the germline V gene (reference sequence).

This chain connects TRBV9 to TRBJ1-1; D may be TRBD1 (6 bases). The CDR3 spans 16 residues. Trimming removed 4 bases at V and 0 bases at J, with 16 bases between. The germline gives CDR1 SGDLS, CDR2 YYNGEE. CDR3 DNA: TGTGCCAGCAGCCCCCAGCCAGGGGCTTTGAACACTGAAGCTTTCTTT. This sequence encodes CASSPQPGALNTEAFF.

This chain links TRBV6-4 with TRBJ2-2; D ambiguous. V gave up 4 bases and J gave up 4 bases, with 7 bases separating them. This CDR3 spans 13 amino acids. Germline V gene sequence: CDR1 MRHNA, CDR2 SNTAGT. CDR3 loop: CASSASGTGELFF. The CDR3 nucleotides read TGTGCCAGCAGTGCATCGGGCACCGGGGAGCTGTTTTTT.

The CDR3 DNA follows: TGTGCCAGCAGCTTAGAAGCTTCAGGGCTAGGCAATGAGCAGTTCTTC. This encodes CASSLEASGLGNEQFF. The chain couples TRBV7-2 to TRBJ2-1; TRBD1 might be the D (5 bases). Deletions cut 1 base from V and 6 bases from J, with 16 bases between. The CDR3 spans 16 residues. Germline V gives CDR1 SGHTA, CDR2 FQGNSA.

The genes are TRBV3-1 (or the pseudogene TRBV3-2) and TRBJ1-5, with D perhaps TRBD1 (5 bases). The V end lost 3 bases, the J end lost 3 bases, and 12 bases lay between the germline ends. The CDR3 spans 15 residues. Germline CDR1 reads LGHDT; CDR2 reads YNNKEL (reference sequence). CDR3 in amino acids: CASSHFDSLNQPQHF. The CDR3 DNA sequence: TGTGCCAGCAGCCACTTCGACAGCCTCAATCAGCCCCAGCATTTT.

This clone was seen only once. J is TRBJ1-1 and V is TRBV6-1; no clear D gene. The germline gives CDR1 MNHNS, CDR2 SASEGT. The length of the CDR3 is 17 residues. V was cut by 1 base and J by 6 bases, with 21 bases left in between. CDR3 residues: CASSEDAYTLFGAEAFF. For the CDR3, the DNA is TGTGCCAGCAGTGAAGACGCGTACACCTTATTCGGGGCTGAAGCTTTCTTT.

This clone was recorded once. This chain joins TRBV24-1 and TRBJ1-5, with D unclear. From germline, CDR1 is KGHDR and CDR2 SFDVKD. CDR3 length equals 14 residues. V was shortened by 5 bases and J by 5 bases, with 12 bases between the two germline ends. The CDR3 loop is CATSGRERYQPQHF. In DNA form, the CDR3 reads TGTGCCACCAGTGGGAGGGAACGTTATCAGCCCCAGCATTTT.

This chain's CDR3 is CASNGGRGVQETQYF. The CDR3 region has the DNA TGTGCCAGCAACGGGGGGCGGGGGGTGCAAGAGACCCAGTACTTC. The gene calls are TRBV6-5 and TRBJ2-5, with 8 positions matching TRBD2. The V gene end was trimmed by 7 bases and the J gene end by 2 bases; junction bases not matched to a gene: 9. Germline V gene data show CDR1 as MNHEY and CDR2 as SVGAGI. The CDR3 is 15 amino acids.

This clone has just a few counts. The CDR3 region is CASSTRGGYGYTF. The CDR3 coding sequence is TGTGCCAGCAGTACGCGTGGGGGGTATGGCTACACCTTC. The chain recombines TRBV5-6 with TRBJ1-2; TRBD1 is a possible D gene (5 bases). The germline CDR1 and CDR2 sequences are SGHDT and YYEEEE. CDR3 length equals 13 residues. The V and J ends lost 5 bases and 5 bases respectively, with 13 bases between them. Using reference TRBV5-6 and TRBJ1-2 for the parts outside the CDR3, the full variable domain is DAGVTQSPTHLIKTRGQQVTLRCSPKSGHDTVSWYQQALGQGPQFIFQYYEEEERQRGNFPDRFSGHQFPNYSSELNVNALLLGDSALYLCASSTRGGYGYTFGSGTRLTVV.

The CDR3 coding sequence is TGTGCCAGCAAAGAGGTGGATGCTTTCTTT. Amino acid sequence: CASKEVDAFF. The V and J genes are TRBV2 and TRBJ1-1; D remains ambiguous. V lost 7 bases and J lost 11, with 11 bases in between. The CDR3 is 10 amino acids. Germline V lookup: CDR1 SNHLY, CDR2 FYNNEI. The complete variable domain, with remaining parts taken from reference TRBV2 and TRBJ1-1, reads EPEVTQTPSHQVTQMGQEVILRCVPISNHLYFYWYRQILGQKVEFLVSFYNNEISEKSEIFDDQFSVERPDGSNFTLKIRSTKLEDSAMYFCASKEVDAFFGQGTRLTVV.

V gene TRBV2 combines with J gene TRBJ2-5; 9 bases are shared with TRBD2. V was pared by 6 bases and J by 1 base, with 6 bases of the junction left unmatched. Germline CDR1 reads SNHLY; CDR2 reads FYNNEI. CDR3 length: 15 amino acids. In nucleotides, the CDR3 is TGTGCCAGCAGCCGCGAGCGGGGGGCCCAAGAGACCCAGTACTTC. This translates into CASSRERGAQETQYF.

V and J are TRBV5-1 and TRBJ1-5, with D possibly being TRBD1 (6 bases). CDR3 length: 15 amino acids. Trimming removed 4 bases from V and 1 base from J, with 12 bases in between. Germline CDR1 reads SGHRS; CDR2 reads YFSETQ. The CDR3 is CASSRDTGSNQPQHF. CDR3 DNA sequence: TGCGCCAGCAGCCGGGACACAGGAAGCAATCAGCCCCAGCATTTT. The full variable domain, in which reference TRBV5-1 and TRBJ1-5 provide the parts outside the CDR3, is KAGVTQTPRYLIKTRGQQVTLSCSPISGHRSVSWYQQTPGQGLQFLFEYFSETQRNKGNFPGRFSGRQFSNSRSEMNVSTLELGDSALYLCASSRDTGSNQPQHFGDGTRLSIL.

In its sample, this clone was seen a few times. The CDR3 nucleotides are TGTGCCAGCAGGAGCCAACAGGGGAGGAATTCACCCCTCCACTTT. Protein product: CASRSQQGRNSPLHF. The chain is built from TRBV2 and TRBJ1-6; 7 bases align to TRBD1. In germline, CDR1 is SNHLY, CDR2 FYNNEI. The CDR3 is made up of 15 amino acids. The V gene end was trimmed by 6 bases and the J gene end by 7 bases; junction bases not matched to a gene: 9.

The chain is built from TRBV3-1 (or the pseudogene TRBV3-2) and TRBJ2-5; D is unclear. The ends were cut back, 4 bases at V and 5 bases at J, with 14 bases in the middle. Germline loops: CDR1 LGHDT, CDR2 YNNKEL (reference sequence). The CDR3 is 14 residues long. The CDR3 region is CASSPPVAPETQYF. CDR3 DNA: TGTGCCAGCAGCCCCCCCGTAGCTCCGGAGACCCAGTACTTC.